This T cell receptor (beta chain) originates from a study of CD8 T cells in Susac syndrome. CDR1 SGHTA and CDR2 FQGNSA come from the germline V gene. With 4 bases removed from V and 3 bases from J, the gap between germline ends came to 17 bases. The CDR3 is 16 amino acids. The authors reverse transcribed about 0.5 to 1 ug RNA with random hexamers. The TCR beta CDR3 was amplified by immunoSEQ multiplex PCR across 54 Vbeta, 13 Jbeta. MiXCR, run by TCRdb on the immunoSEQ multiplex PCR reads, gives a single entry per CDR3 protein. The profile covers 150,000 to 200,000 distinct CDR3 sequences, with about 94% appearing a single time and around 0.13% taken by the ten largest. Through negative isolation, CD4+ and CD8+ T cells were obtained, while TEMRA cells were enriched using FACS.

The clonotype comes from a human donor in good health. The chain employs TRBV7-2 and TRBJ2-3; D assignment may be TRBD1 or TRBD2 (6 bases each). Sequences were obtained from CD4+ T cells from PBMCs. CDR3 in DNA: TGTGCCAGCAGCTCTACCCGGGGGCGGAGGACAGATACGCAGTATTTT. This encodes CASSSTRGRRTDTQYF. Variable domain in full (rest from reference TRBV7-2 and TRBJ2-3): GAGVSQSPSNKVTEKGKDVELRCDPISGHTALYWYRQSLGQGLEFLIYFQGNSAPDKSGLPSDRFSAERTGGSVSTLTIQRTQQEDSAVYLCASSSTRGRRTDTQYFGPGTRLTVL.